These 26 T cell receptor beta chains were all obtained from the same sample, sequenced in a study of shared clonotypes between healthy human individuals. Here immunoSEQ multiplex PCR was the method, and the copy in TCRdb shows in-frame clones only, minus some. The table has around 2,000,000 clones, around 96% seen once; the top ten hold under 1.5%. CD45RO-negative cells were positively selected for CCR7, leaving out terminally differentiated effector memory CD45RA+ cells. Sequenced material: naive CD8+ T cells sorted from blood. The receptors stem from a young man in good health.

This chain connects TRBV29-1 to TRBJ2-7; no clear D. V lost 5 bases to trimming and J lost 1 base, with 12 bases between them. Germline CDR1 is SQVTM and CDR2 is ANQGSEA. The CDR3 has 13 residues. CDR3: CSVKWELSYEQYF. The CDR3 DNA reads TGCAGCGTTAAGTGGGAACTGTCCTACGAGCAGTACTTC.

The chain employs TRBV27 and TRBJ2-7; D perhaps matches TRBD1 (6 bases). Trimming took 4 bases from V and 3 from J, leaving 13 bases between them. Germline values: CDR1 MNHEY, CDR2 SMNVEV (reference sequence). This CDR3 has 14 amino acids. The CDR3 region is CASSSFDRFYEQYF. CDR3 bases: TGTGCCAGCAGTTCCTTTGACAGGTTCTACGAGCAGTACTTC.

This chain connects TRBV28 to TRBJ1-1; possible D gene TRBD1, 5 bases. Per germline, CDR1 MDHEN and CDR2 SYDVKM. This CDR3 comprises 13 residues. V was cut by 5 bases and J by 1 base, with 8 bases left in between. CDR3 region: CASSGASNTEAFF. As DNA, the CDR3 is TGTGCCAGCAGTGGGGCGTCGAACACTGAAGCTTTCTTT.

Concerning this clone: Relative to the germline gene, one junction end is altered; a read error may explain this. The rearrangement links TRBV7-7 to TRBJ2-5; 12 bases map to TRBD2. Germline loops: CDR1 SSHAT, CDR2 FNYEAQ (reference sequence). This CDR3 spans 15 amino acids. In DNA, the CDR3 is TGTGCTAGCAGCTCCCGGACTAGCGGGGCGGAGACCCAGTACTTC. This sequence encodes CASSSRTSGAETQYF.

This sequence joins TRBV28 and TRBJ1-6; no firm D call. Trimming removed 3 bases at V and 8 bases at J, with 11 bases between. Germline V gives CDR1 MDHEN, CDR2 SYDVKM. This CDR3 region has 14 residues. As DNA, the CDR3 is TGTGCCAGCAGTTTGACTGGGAGGGATTCACCCCTCCACTTT. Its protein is CASSLTGRDSPLHF.

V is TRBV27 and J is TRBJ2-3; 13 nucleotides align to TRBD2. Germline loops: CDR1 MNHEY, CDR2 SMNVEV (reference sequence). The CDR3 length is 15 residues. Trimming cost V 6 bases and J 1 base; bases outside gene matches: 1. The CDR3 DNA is TGTGCCAGCAGGGGGACTAGCGGGGGCACAGATACGCAGTATTTT. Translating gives CASRGTSGGTDTQYF.

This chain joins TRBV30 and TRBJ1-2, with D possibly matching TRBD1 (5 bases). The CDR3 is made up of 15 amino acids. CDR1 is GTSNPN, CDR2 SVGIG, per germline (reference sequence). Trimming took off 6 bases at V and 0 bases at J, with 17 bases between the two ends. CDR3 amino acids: CACWGTGLSNYGYTF. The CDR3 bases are TGTGCCTGCTGGGGGACGGGCCTTTCTAACTATGGCTACACCTTC.

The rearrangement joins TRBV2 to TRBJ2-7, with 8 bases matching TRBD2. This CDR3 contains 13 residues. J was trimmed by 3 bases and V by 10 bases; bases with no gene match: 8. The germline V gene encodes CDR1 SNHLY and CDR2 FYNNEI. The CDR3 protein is CAIPSGTSYEQYF. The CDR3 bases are TGTGCCATCCCGAGTGGGACTAGCTACGAGCAGTACTTC.

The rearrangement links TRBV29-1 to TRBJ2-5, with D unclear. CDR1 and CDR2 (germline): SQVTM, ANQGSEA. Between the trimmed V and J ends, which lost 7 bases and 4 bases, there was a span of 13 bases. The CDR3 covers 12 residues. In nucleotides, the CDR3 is TGCAGCGCCGTCGGGTACCCAGAGACCCAGTACTTC. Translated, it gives CSAVGYPETQYF.

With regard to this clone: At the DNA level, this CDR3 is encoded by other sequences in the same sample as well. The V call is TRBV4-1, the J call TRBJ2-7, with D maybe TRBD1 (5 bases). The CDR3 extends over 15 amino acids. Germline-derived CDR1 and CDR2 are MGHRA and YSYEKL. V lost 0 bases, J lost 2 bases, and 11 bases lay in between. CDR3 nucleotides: TGCGCCAGCAGCCAAGAATTGGCAGGGACCTACGAGCAGTACTTC. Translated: CASSQELAGTYEQYF.

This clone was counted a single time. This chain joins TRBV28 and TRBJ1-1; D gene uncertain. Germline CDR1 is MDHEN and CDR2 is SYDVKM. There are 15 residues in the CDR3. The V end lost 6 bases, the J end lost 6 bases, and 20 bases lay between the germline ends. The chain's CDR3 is CASSRSPRETPEAFF. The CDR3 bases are TGTGCCAGCAGCCGGAGTCCCCGGGAAACCCCTGAAGCTTTCTTT. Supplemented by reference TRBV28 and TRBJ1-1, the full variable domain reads DVKVTQSSRYLVKRTGEKVFLECVQDMDHENMFWYRQDPGLGLRLIYFSYDVKMKEKGDIPEGYSVSREKKERFSLILESASTNQTSMYLCASSRSPRETPEAFFGQGTRLTVV.

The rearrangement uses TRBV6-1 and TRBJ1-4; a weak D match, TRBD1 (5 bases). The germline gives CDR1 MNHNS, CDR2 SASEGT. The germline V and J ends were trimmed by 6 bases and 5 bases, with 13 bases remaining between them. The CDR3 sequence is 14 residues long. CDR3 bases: TGTGCCAGCAGGGCGGAGGACATCAATGAAAAACTGTTTTTT. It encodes CASRAEDINEKLFF.

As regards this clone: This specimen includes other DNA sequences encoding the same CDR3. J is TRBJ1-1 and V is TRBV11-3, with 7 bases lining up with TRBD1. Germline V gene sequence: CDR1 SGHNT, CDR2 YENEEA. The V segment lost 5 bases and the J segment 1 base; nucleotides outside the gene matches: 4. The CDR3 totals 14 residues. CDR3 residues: CASSPGGGNTEAFF. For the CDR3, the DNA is TGTGCCAGCAGCCCAGGGGGGGGGAACACTGAAGCTTTCTTT.

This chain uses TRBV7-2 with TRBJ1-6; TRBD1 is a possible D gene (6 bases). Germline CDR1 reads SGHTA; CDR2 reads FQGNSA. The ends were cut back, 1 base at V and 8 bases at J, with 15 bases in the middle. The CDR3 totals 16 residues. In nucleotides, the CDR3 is TGTGCCAGCAGCTTAGTGCAGGGGCTAGTCGATTCACCCCTCCACTTT. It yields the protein CASSLVQGLVDSPLHF.

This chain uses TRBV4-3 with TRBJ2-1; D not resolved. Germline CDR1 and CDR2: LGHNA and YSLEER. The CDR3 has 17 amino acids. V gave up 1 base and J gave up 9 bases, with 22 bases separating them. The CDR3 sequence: CASSQVLGFNGLGEQFF. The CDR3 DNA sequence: TGCGCCAGCAGCCAAGTCCTGGGATTCAACGGGCTCGGTGAGCAGTTCTTC.

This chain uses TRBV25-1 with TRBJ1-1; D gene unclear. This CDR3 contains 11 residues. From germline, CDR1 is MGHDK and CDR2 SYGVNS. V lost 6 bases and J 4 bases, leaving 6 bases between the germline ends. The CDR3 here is CASRDITEAFF. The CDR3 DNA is TGTGCCAGCAGGGATATCACTGAAGCTTTCTTT.

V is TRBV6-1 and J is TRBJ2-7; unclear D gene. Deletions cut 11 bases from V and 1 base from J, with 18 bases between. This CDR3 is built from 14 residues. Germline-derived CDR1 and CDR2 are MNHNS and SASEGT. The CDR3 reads CAVTPAVWSYEQYF. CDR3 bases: TGTGCCGTTACTCCGGCAGTATGGTCCTACGAGCAGTACTTC.

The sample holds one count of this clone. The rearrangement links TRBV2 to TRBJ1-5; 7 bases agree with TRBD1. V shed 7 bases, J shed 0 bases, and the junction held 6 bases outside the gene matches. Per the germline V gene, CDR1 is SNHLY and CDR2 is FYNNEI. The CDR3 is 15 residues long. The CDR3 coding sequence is TGTGCCAGCACCCCGACAGGGAATAGCAATCAGCCCCAGCATTTT. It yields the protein CASTPTGNSNQPQHF.

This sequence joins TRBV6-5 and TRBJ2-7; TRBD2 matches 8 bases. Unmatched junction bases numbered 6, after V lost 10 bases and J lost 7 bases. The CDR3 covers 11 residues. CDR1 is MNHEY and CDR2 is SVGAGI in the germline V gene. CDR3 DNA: TGTGCCACCCGGGGGGGGCTTGAGCAGTACTTC. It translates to CATRGGLEQYF.

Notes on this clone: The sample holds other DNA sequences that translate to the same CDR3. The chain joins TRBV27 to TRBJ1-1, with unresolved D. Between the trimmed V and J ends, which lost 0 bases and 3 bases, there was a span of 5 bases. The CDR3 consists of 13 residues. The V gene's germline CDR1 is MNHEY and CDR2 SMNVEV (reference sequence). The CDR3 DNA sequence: TGTGCCAGCAGTTTATCGACTGACACTGAAGCTTTCTTT. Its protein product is CASSLSTDTEAFF.

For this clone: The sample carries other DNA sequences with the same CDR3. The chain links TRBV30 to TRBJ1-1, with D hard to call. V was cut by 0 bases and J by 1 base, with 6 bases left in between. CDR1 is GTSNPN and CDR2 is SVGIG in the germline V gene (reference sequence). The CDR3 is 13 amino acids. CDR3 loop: CAWSVGGNTEAFF. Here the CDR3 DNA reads TGTGCCTGGAGTGTTGGTGGGAACACTGAAGCTTTCTTT. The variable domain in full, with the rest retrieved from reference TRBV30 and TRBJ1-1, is SQTIHQWPATLVQPVGSPLSLECTVEGTSNPNLYWYRQAAGRGLQLLFYSVGIGQISSEVPQNLSASRPQDRQFILSSKKLLLSDSGFYLCAWSVGGNTEAFFGQGTRLTVV.

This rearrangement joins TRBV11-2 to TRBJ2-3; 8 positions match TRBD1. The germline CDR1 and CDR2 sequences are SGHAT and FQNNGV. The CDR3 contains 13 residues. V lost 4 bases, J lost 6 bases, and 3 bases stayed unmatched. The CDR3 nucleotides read TGTGCCAGCAGCTCCCAGGGGGCGGATACGCAGTATTTT. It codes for CASSSQGADTQYF.

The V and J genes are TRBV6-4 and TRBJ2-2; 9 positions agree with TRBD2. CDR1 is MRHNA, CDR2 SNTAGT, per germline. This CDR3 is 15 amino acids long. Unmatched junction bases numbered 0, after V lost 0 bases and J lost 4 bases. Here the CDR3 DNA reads TGTGCCAGCAGTGACTCTAGCGGGAGCACCGGGGAGCTGTTTTTT. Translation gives CASSDSSGSTGELFF.

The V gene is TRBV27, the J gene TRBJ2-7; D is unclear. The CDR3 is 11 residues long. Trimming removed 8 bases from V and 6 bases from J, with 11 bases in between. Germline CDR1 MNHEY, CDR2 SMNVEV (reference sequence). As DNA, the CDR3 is TGTGCCAGCGGATCCTCTGGCGAGCAGTACTTC. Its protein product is CASGSSGEQYF.

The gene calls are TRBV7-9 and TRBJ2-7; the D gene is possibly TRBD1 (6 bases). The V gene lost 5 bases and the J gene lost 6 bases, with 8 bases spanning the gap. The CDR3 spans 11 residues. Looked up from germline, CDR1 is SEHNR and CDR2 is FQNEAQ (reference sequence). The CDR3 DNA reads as TGTGCCAGCAGCACAGGGATCGAGCAGTACTTC. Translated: CASSTGIEQYF.

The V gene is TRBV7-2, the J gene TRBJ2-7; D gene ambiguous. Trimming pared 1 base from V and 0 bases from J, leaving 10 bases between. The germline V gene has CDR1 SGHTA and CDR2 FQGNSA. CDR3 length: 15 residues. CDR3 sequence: CASSLGVGNSYEQYF. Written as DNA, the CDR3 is TGTGCCAGCAGCTTAGGGGTGGGGAACTCCTACGAGCAGTACTTC. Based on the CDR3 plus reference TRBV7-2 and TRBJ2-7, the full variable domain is GAGVSQSPSNKVTEKGKDVELRCDPISGHTALYWYRQSLGQGLEFLIYFQGNSAPDKSGLPSDRFSAERTGGSVSTLTIQRTQQEDSAVYLCASSLGVGNSYEQYFGPGTRLTVT.